What follows are 21 T cell receptor beta chains derived from one specimen sequenced in a study of regulatory T cells in long-lasting Graves disease. Documented time point: newly diagnosed GD, antithyroid drugs for less than 3 months. RNA extracted from PBMCs served as the sequencing template. CDR3 regions were amplified by Arm-PCR using iRepertoire HTBI primers to build TCR beta libraries. Via MiXCR, TCRdb re-called the multiplex PCR reads, giving one row per CDR3 protein. The sample lists 540,000 or so distinct CDR3 sequences; 13% were seen once. This sample also belongs to another study, concerning T cells in Graves' hyperthyroidism and ophthalmopathy.

The sequences come from peripheral blood mononuclear cells (PBMCs), collected at new diagnosis, from a patient treated with antithyroid drugs. All receptors derive from a man aged 30-40 years with Graves disease.

This clonotype was counted many times. This chain joins TRBV27 and TRBJ2-5; D unresolved. The CDR3 is made up of 13 amino acids. Per the germline V gene, CDR1 is MNHEY and CDR2 is SMNVEV (reference sequence). V lost 6 bases, J lost 2 bases, and 10 bases lay in between. The CDR3 spells CASSPDGQETQYF. The DNA for the CDR3 is TGTGCCAGCAGCCCGGACGGACAAGAGACCCAGTACTTC.

This clonotype has at least ten counts. V is TRBV28 and J is TRBJ2-7; D unresolved. Trimming cost V 1 base and J 1 base, with 8 bases left between them. This CDR3 comprises 14 residues. CDR1 and CDR2 from the germline V gene are MDHEN and SYDVKM. The CDR3 bases are TGTGCCAGCAGTTTATCCACTTGGTCCTACGAGCAGTACTTC. Translation: CASSLSTWSYEQYF. Based on the CDR3 plus reference TRBV28 and TRBJ2-7, the full variable domain is DVKVTQSSRYLVKRTGEKVFLECVQDMDHENMFWYRQDPGLGLRLIYFSYDVKMKEKGDIPEGYSVSREKKERFSLILESASTNQTSMYLCASSLSTWSYEQYFGPGTRLTVT.

The chain couples TRBV28 to TRBJ2-1; 13 bases match TRBD2. In germline, CDR1 is MDHEN, CDR2 SYDVKM. Trimming took 4 bases from V and 2 from J; bases not matched to a gene: 8. This CDR3 spans 18 amino acids. CDR3 DNA: TGTGCCAGCAGTTCAGGACTAGCGGGAGTTAACCCCTACAATGAGCAGTTCTTC. Translated, it gives CASSSGLAGVNPYNEQFF.

This clonotype was observed a handful of times. This rearrangement joins TRBV30 to TRBJ2-7; D is undetermined. CDR3 length equals 18 residues. Germline V gives CDR1 GTSNPN, CDR2 SVGIG (reference sequence). Trimming shortened V by 6 bases and J by 3 bases, and 30 bases separated the two germline ends. CDR3 protein: CACLPKELITGLDYEQYF. The CDR3 bases are TGTGCCTGTCTGCCAAAAGAGCTTATAACGGGTCTTGACTACGAGCAGTACTTC. The whole variable domain, remainder taken from reference TRBV30 and TRBJ2-7, is SQTIHQWPATLVQPVGSPLSLECTVEGTSNPNLYWYRQAAGRGLQLLFYSVGIGQISSEVPQNLSASRPQDRQFILSSKKLLLSDSGFYLCACLPKELITGLDYEQYFGPGTRLTVT.

This clonotype was found many times. The chain employs TRBV7-2 and TRBJ2-1; D ambiguous. Germline CDR1 SGHTA, CDR2 FQGNSA. The V end lost 0 bases, the J end lost 7 bases, and 10 bases lay between the germline ends. The CDR3 covers 14 residues. CDR3 nucleotides: TGTGCCAGCAGCTTAGCGGGCCCAAGGAATGAGCAGTTCTTC. It encodes CASSLAGPRNEQFF.

This clonotype was counted at least ten times. V is TRBV11-2 and J is TRBJ2-3, with unresolved D. Looked up from germline, CDR1 is SGHAT and CDR2 is FQNNGV. The CDR3 covers 15 residues. V lost 0 bases to trimming and J lost 0 bases, with 7 bases between them. CDR3 nucleotide sequence: TGTGCCAGCAGCTTAGAATTTACTAGCACAGATACGCAGTATTTT. Amino acid sequence: CASSLEFTSTDTQYF.

This clonotype was recorded at least ten times. CDR3 DNA sequence: TGTGCCAGCAGTTTAGGGCTAGCGGGGGCCTCAGGCGAGCAGTACTTC. The encoded protein is CASSLGLAGASGEQYF. The genes are TRBV12-3 or TRBV12-4 and TRBJ2-7; 10 bases are shared with TRBD2. This CDR3 comprises 16 residues. With V trimmed by 1 base and J by 6 bases, 9 bases remained unmatched.

V usage is TRBV19 and J usage is TRBJ2-3, with 13 bases lining up with TRBD2. The ends lost 2 bases at V and 5 bases at J; junction bases unmatched: 1. CDR1 is LNHDA and CDR2 is SQIVND in the germline V gene (reference sequence). This CDR3 comprises 15 residues. CDR3 region: CASSIRTSGRDTQYF. As DNA, the CDR3 is TGTGCCAGTAGTATAAGGACTAGCGGGAGAGATACGCAGTATTTT.

This clonotype turned up a few times. This likely reflects a read error, since a far larger clone is one base away. The CDR3 does not end in the conserved phenylalanine or tryptophan, so this is likely a read error. This chain links TRBV12-3 or TRBV12-4 with TRBJ2-2; no firm D call. CDR3 length equals 15 residues. Trimming removed 5 bases at V and 1 base at J, with 11 bases between. CDR3 sequence reads: CASSPRAQNTGELFS. For the CDR3, the DNA is TGTGCCAGCAGTCCCCGAGCACAGAACACCGGGGAGCTGTTTTCT.

The chain carries TRBV29-1 and TRBJ2-2; TRBD2 matches at 15 bases. The CDR3 has 16 amino acids. V was clipped by 7 bases and J by 7 bases; unmatched bases: 10. Germline CDR1 SQVTM, CDR2 ANQGSEA. DNA for the CDR3: TGCAGCGCCCTCGGACTAGCGGGAGGGAAGTACGGGGAGCTGTTTTTT. The encoded protein is CSALGLAGGKYGELFF.

The rearrangement links TRBV6-2 or TRBV6-3 to TRBJ2-7, with D perhaps TRBD2 (6 bases). Trimming pared 5 bases from V and 5 bases from J, leaving 19 bases between. The CDR3 is 15 amino acids. CDR1 and CDR2 from the germline V gene are MNHEY and SVGEGT. Here the CDR3 DNA reads TGTGCCAGCAGTGAACTCGGGACGGAGGGCCACGAGCAGTACTTC. This encodes CASSELGTEGHEQYF.

This clonotype was recorded at least ten times. The CDR3 DNA is TGTGCCAGCAGCCCCTGGGGGACTGCATACTACAATGAGCAGTTCTTC. Translating gives CASSPWGTAYYNEQFF. This chain uses TRBV27 with TRBJ2-1; perhaps TRBD2 as D (6 bases). V lost 6 bases to trimming and J lost 3 bases, with 18 bases between them. Germline V gene data show CDR1 as MNHEY and CDR2 as SMNVEV (reference sequence). This CDR3 contains 16 residues.

A remark on this clonotype: One base away lies a much larger clone, so this may be a sequencing read error. Because the CDR3 is missing its conserved closing phenylalanine or tryptophan, this is likely a read error. The CDR3 reads CASTYGTVYGYTL. The DNA for the CDR3 is TGTGCCAGCACCTACGGGACGGTATATGGCTACACCCTC. This chain uses TRBV2 with TRBJ1-2; a possible D gene is TRBD1 (5 bases). The CDR3 has 13 amino acids. V was cut by 7 bases and J by 5 bases, with 14 bases left in between. Germline assignment: CDR1 SNHLY and CDR2 FYNNEI.

The chain has TRBV19 and TRBJ2-7; D is ambiguous. Trimming removed 0 bases from V and 6 bases from J, with 12 bases in between. Per germline, CDR1 LNHDA and CDR2 SQIVND (reference sequence). CDR3 length: 14 amino acids. The CDR3 sequence: CASSIEAEPAEQYF. Here the CDR3 DNA reads TGTGCCAGTAGTATAGAGGCTGAGCCGGCCGAGCAGTACTTC.

This clonotype was detected many times. The CDR3 DNA is TGTGCCAGCAGTTTTACAGCGGGAGTACTCTTGAAGACCCAGTACTTC. Protein product: CASSFTAGVLLKTQYF. The chain combines TRBV12-3 or TRBV12-4 with TRBJ2-5, with TRBD2 identical over 8 bases. CDR3 size: 16 residues. Unmatched junction bases numbered 12, after V lost 3 bases and J lost 6 bases.

This clonotype was seen only a few times. J is TRBJ2-2 and V is TRBV6-5, with 14 positions matching TRBD2. The CDR3 sequence is 17 residues long. After removal of 2 bases from V and 7 bases from J, the junction contained 6 bases not matched to a gene. CDR1 is MNHEY and CDR2 is SVGAGI in the germline V gene. CDR3 sequence (DNA): TGTGCCAGCAGTTACCCCCGAGGGACTAGCGGGAGCGGGGAGCTGTTTTTT. Protein sequence: CASSYPRGTSGSGELFF.

This clonotype was recorded many times. This sequence joins TRBV18 and TRBJ1-2; TRBD1 matches at 8 bases. The CDR3 loop spans 13 amino acids. Unmatched junction bases numbered 0, after V lost 0 bases and J lost 6 bases. The germline V gene encodes CDR1 KGHSH and CDR2 LQKENI. The CDR3 loop is CASSPPTGDGYTF. Here the CDR3 DNA reads TGTGCCAGCTCACCACCGACAGGGGATGGCTACACCTTC.

This clonotype was counted ten times or more. The chain couples TRBV11-2 to TRBJ1-1; perhaps TRBD1 as D (5 bases). The ends were cut back, 4 bases at V and 7 bases at J, with 13 bases in the middle. The CDR3 spans 13 residues. Looked up from germline, CDR1 is SGHAT and CDR2 is FQNNGV. The chain's CDR3 is CASSSQGIGEAFF. CDR3 bases: TGTGCCAGCAGCTCGCAGGGTATTGGTGAAGCTTTCTTT.

V usage is TRBV27 and J usage is TRBJ1-3; D remains unclear. The CDR3 is 14 residues long. Germline V CDR1 and CDR2: MNHEY, SMNVEV (reference sequence). Trimming removed 2 bases from V and 0 bases from J, with 5 bases in between. Here the CDR3 DNA reads TGTGCCAGCAGTTTACAGAGCTCTGGAAACACCATATATTTT. Translated, it gives CASSLQSSGNTIYF.

The table lists this clonotype with a few counts. The chain uses TRBV7-9 and TRBJ2-1; D gene uncertain. The CDR3 covers 12 residues. V was trimmed by 3 bases and J by 9 bases, leaving 9 bases between them. Germline CDR1 and CDR2: SEHNR and FQNEAQ (reference sequence). The CDR3 is CASSLSFGEQFF. In nucleotides, the CDR3 is TGTGCCAGCAGCTTGTCCTTCGGTGAGCAGTTCTTC.

This clonotype has ten or more counts. V and J are TRBV7-9 and TRBJ1-2; D might be TRBD1 (5 bases). The V gene lost 5 bases and the J gene lost 5 bases, with 15 bases spanning the gap. This CDR3 comprises 14 residues. From germline, CDR1 is SEHNR and CDR2 FQNEAQ (reference sequence). Here the CDR3 DNA reads TGTGCCAGCAGCCTCCAGACCGGGGGTTATGGCTACACCTTC. Amino acids: CASSLQTGGYGYTF.